The next 5 T cell receptor beta chains were all read from a single sample in a study of T cells in Graves' hyperthyroidism and ophthalmopathy. RNA transcripts served as the template for amplifying TCR beta CDR3 regions. The TCR CDR3 was amplified in a first-round RT-PCR using the HTBI primer set. TCRdb re-called the multiplex PCR reads through MiXCR, storing one row per CDR3 protein. The table lists about 560,000 distinct CDR3 sequences, approximately 15% of them singletons. Sequencing input: blood. Receptor source: a woman between 18 and 29 years old with Graves' hyperthyroidism.

The table lists this clonotype with a few counts. The chain uses TRBV4-2 and TRBJ1-6; weak D call: TRBD1 (5 bases). V was cut by 1 base and J by 8 bases, with 12 bases left in between. The CDR3 has 15 residues. CDR1 and CDR2 from the germline V gene are LGHNA and YNFKEQ. CDR3 bases: TGTGCCAGCAGCCAAGCCTCAGGGCTGGATTCACCCCTCCACTTT. Amino acids: CASSQASGLDSPLHF.

This clonotype was recorded many times. The chain recombines TRBV7-8 with TRBJ2-3, with 11 bases that match TRBD2. Per the germline V gene, CDR1 is SGHVS and CDR2 is FQNEAQ. The J segment lost 6 bases and the V segment lost 5 bases, leaving 13 bases of the junction unmatched. The CDR3 contains 17 residues. CDR3 bases: TGTGCCAGCAGCCCCGACCGACTAGCGGGGCAGGTGGATACGCAGTATTTT. It is translated as CASSPDRLAGQVDTQYF.

The V call is TRBV6-9, the J call TRBJ2-1; 10 positions match TRBD2. V lost 3 bases and J lost 4; bases outside the gene matches: 6. The germline gives CDR1 MNHGY, CDR2 SVAAGI. The CDR3 is 16 residues long. This CDR3 is CASSYVAGGPYNEQFF. CDR3 coding DNA: TGTGCCAGCAGTTACGTAGCGGGGGGCCCTTACAATGAGCAGTTCTTC.

V is TRBV12-3 or TRBV12-4 and J is TRBJ1-4, with TRBD1 as a possible D gene (6 bases). The CDR3 is made up of 15 amino acids. V was trimmed by 4 bases and J by 5 bases, leaving 14 bases between them. CDR3 in amino acids: CASSSWEGGNEKLFF. Here the CDR3 DNA reads TGTGCCAGCAGTTCCTGGGAGGGGGGGAATGAAAAACTGTTTTTT.

This clonotype turned up a few times. The chain is built from TRBV12-3 or TRBV12-4 and TRBJ2-7; D gene ambiguous. The V and J ends lost 2 bases and 3 bases respectively, with 11 bases between them. The CDR3 contains 14 residues. The CDR3 is CASSLSRRSYEQYF. In nucleotides, the CDR3 is TGTGCCAGCAGTTTATCGCGGCGGAGCTACGAGCAGTACTTC.